This T cell receptor beta chain originates from a study of T cells expressing NK-cell markers. As for the study in general: CD3+CD56+NKG2C+, CD3+CD56+NKG2C- and CD3+CD56-NKG2C+ T cells, once sorted, supplied the TCR beta repertoires. Eight donors were sequenced, of whom seven were HCMV-seropositive, while the remaining one was HCMV-seronegative.

Notes on this clonotype: Its cognate antigen is unknown.

CDR3 length: 20 amino acids. Overall study results and limits: Four donors' CD3+CD56-NKG2C+ cells were dominated by the same clonotypes.

TCRdb processed the 5' RACE reads again and assigns one entry to each CDR3 protein, with no DNA. The table for this sample gives roughly 180,000 distinct CDR3 sequences. Source material: blood T cells: a sorted CD56 or NKG2C T cell subset, CD4+ or CD8+ T cells, or bulk PBMC T cells (not recorded which). The receptor was isolated from a man between 18 and 69 years old in good health. This chain uses TRBV21-1 with TRBJ2-7; lacking DNA, the TRBD1 call made by TCRdb goes unchecked. TRBV21-1 is listed as a pseudogene. The CDR3: CASSKYGTKGGGGTPYEQYF.